The source of this T cell receptor (beta chain) is a study of beta chain features in type 1 diabetes (dated by TCRdb to between 2017 and 2018). Broadly, across the study: Patients and healthy donors did not differ in mean age, gender distribution, total cell number or subset yield. Regulatory and stem cell-like memory subsets were isolated from only 8 patients and about 8 healthy donors, whereas naive and central memory subsets came from all 30 or so donors. The study compared the TCRB repertoires of sorted circulating CD4+ T cell subsets in recently diagnosed type 1 diabetes patients with those in matched healthy donors. A total of over 95,000,000 sorted cells were examined across all samples, and RNA yield correlated strongly with the number of cells per subset.

The entire amount of isolated RNA was reverse transcribed using the High Capacity cDNA Reverse Transcription Kit, so the sequenced TCRB transcripts were expressed ones. Deep immunoSEQ sequencing was applied to naive, central memory and regulatory T cell samples, giving an average of about 3.4 million total reads per sample. Sorted cells were lysed in RLT buffer and RNA was extracted with DNase-treated RNeasy Micro or Mini kits, depending on cell number. To prevent cross-contamination, every cell subset was processed on its own, while patient and healthy donor samples were processed together. The immunoSEQ multiplex PCR was used to amplify TCRB sequences from cDNA, yielding 87-bp fragments that span the CDR3 region. Amplicons were sequenced on the Illumina HiSeq platform. As for the original processing: Synthetic template baselines were used to correct PCR bias computationally, reads within Hamming distance 2 were collapsed, and singletons that could not be merged were discarded. Reads were aligned against IMGT to assign V, D and J genes, CDR3 length and insertions or deletions at six rearrangement sites. Within each subset, clonotype counts were normalized to the number of sorted cells before true diversity and Gini coefficients were calculated with the tcR R package. The overlap coefficient, calculated on TCRB nucleotide sequences, was used to quantify repertoire sharing. Out-of-frame TCRB sequences from naive cells were analyzed as a proxy for the pre-selection repertoire. The table comes from immuneACCESS by way of TCRdb, which keeps in-frame sequences with V and J called. Part of the clones is missing from these tables; in studies checked, under half for an unresolved V gene and the rest for unknown reasons. V, J and clone size were drawn from that table, and D and trimming were deduced from the DNA. The table for this sample lists fewer than 500,000 clones; around 13% of them were counted only once. Together, the top ten hold roughly 0.036% of the sample.

Compared with germline, V lacks 8 bases and J lacks 4 bases; bases without a gene match: 8. Including cysteine and phenylalanine, the CDR3 has 15 amino acids. Only the CDR3 DNA is retained, 45 bases long and in frame from the first base. CDR1 and CDR2 were assigned from the germline V gene as MNHEY and SVGAGI. Points the paper makes about the study in general: The naive, central memory and regulatory TCRB repertoires appeared to resemble one another more closely among patients than among healthy donors. At VDJ recombination sites, type 1 diabetes patients had fewer insertions and more deleted nucleotides, which implies abnormalities in thymic rearrangement. Because the HLA sub-analyses included only small numbers of individuals, any influence of HLA type on TCRB rearrangement was left unresolved. Because cDNA rather than genomic DNA was sequenced, highly expressing activated cells could have been over-represented, although no difference in activation and CD3 levels was found between groups. PCR might favor shorter templates, but patient and control samples were amplified and corrected together, so any skew would affect both groups equally. A moderate but significant shortening of TCRB CDR3 length was observed in type 1 diabetes patients in all four CD4+ subsets.

With respect to this clone: This clone's antigen is unknown. No much larger clone exists at a distance of one base, and base qualities are not known.

From each donor, a single peripheral blood sample of approximately 0.11 L on average was drawn into heparinised tubes. A BD FACSAria II and a panel including CD45RO, CCR7, CD25, CD127, CD95 and CD27 were used to sort naive, central memory, regulatory and stem cell-like memory CD4+ T cells. A purity above 95% was achieved for all sorted populations. PBMCs were separated immediately by Lymphoprep density gradient centrifugation and were stained directly, without being cultured. To minimize batch effects, samples were stained and sorted in pairs, one healthy donor with one patient per experiment. The TCR originated in a young man in good health. The sample taken for sequencing was naive CD4+ T cells from blood. The sample's cell subset or site label is to be understood as: true naive CD4+ T cells. The chain is assembled from TRBV6-5 and TRBJ2-1, and TRBD2 aligns with 10 junction nucleotides. The CDR3 protein sequence reads: CASRIWTSGYNEQFF. The nucleotides read TGTGCCAGCCGGATTTGGACTAGCGGTTACAATGAGCAGTTCTTC.